Shown below are 30 T cell receptor beta chains from a single sample sequenced in a study of cytomegalovirus exposure and HLA in healthy donors. The PCR used 60 Vbeta and 13 Jbeta primers. Profiled with immunoSEQ multiplex PCR; TCRdb holds only in-frame clones, not every one. The repertoire holds around 100,000 clones, nearly 65% seen once, with approximately 4.8% in the top ten. The specimen was PBMCs. The receptors here all came from a human donor in good health.

The genes are TRBV5-1 and TRBJ2-5; 7 nucleotides align to TRBD1. The J call may be faulty, since TRBJ2-7 better matches the DNA end. The germline CDR1 and CDR2 sequences are SGHRS and YFSETQ. This CDR3 spans 15 amino acids. The CDR3 is CASSLSGQTSYEQYF. In DNA, the CDR3 is TGCGCCAGCAGCTTGTCGGGACAGACCTCCTACGAGCAGTACTTC.

The chain combines TRBV30 with TRBJ2-5; 7 bases agree with TRBD1. Germline V gene data show CDR1 as GTSNPN and CDR2 as SVGIG (reference sequence). J lost 5 bases, V lost 3 bases, and 9 bases had no gene match. The CDR3 covers 14 residues. CDR3 residues: CAWSKRQGAETQYF. The CDR3, as DNA: TGTGCCTGGAGCAAAAGACAGGGAGCGGAGACCCAGTACTTC.

The chain is built from TRBV7-3 and TRBJ2-1, with 8 nucleotides matching TRBD2. CDR1 is SGHTA and CDR2 is FQGTGA in the germline V gene. Losses at the gene ends were 2 bases for V and 4 bases for J; bases not matched to a gene: 13. The CDR3 extends over 18 amino acids. CDR3 region: CASSLGGASGRGYNEQFF. For the CDR3, the DNA is TGTGCCAGCAGCTTAGGGGGGGCTAGCGGGCGGGGGTACAATGAGCAGTTCTTC. Complete variable domain (other parts from reference TRBV7-3 and TRBJ2-1): GAGVSQTPSNKVTEKGKYVELRCDPISGHTALYWYRQSLGQGPEFLIYFQGTGAADDSGLPNDRFFAVRPEGSVSTLKIQRTERGDSAVYLCASSLGGASGRGYNEQFFGPGTRLTVL.

The chain is built from TRBV28 and TRBJ1-2; D perhaps matches TRBD1 (5 bases). The V and J ends lost 2 bases and 4 bases respectively, with 11 bases between them. The CDR3 totals 14 residues. In germline, CDR1 is MDHEN, CDR2 SYDVKM. CDR3 DNA: TGTGCCAGCAGTTTAAACAGGCTAATCTATGGCTACACCTTC. This sequence encodes CASSLNRLIYGYTF.

This chain joins TRBV27 and TRBJ2-7, with unresolved D. Trimming pared 2 bases from V and 3 bases from J, leaving 11 bases between. In germline, CDR1 is MNHEY, CDR2 SMNVEV (reference sequence). The CDR3 has 14 residues. CDR3 protein: CASSLKGTGYEQYF. For the CDR3, the DNA is TGTGCCAGCAGTTTAAAAGGCACGGGCTACGAGCAGTACTTC.

The V and J genes are TRBV5-4 and TRBJ2-7, with D possibly matching TRBD2 (5 bases). Trimming pared 0 bases from V and 5 bases from J, leaving 6 bases between. CDR1 and CDR2 (germline): SGHNT, YYREEE (reference sequence). This CDR3 is 12 amino acids long. For the CDR3, the DNA is TGTGCCAGCAGCTTGGAGCGGCACGAGCAGTACTTC. It specifies CASSLERHEQYF. Variable domain in full (rest from reference TRBV5-4 and TRBJ2-7): ETGVTQSPTHLIKTRGQQVTLRCSSQSGHNTVSWYQQALGQGPQFIFQYYREEENGRGNFPPRFSGLQFPNYSSELNVNALELDDSALYLCASSLERHEQYFGPGTRLTVT.

The chain is built from TRBV5-1 and TRBJ2-5; tentatively, D is TRBD2 (6 bases). CDR3 size: 14 residues. Deletions cut 6 bases from V and 1 base from J, with 13 bases between. The germline gives CDR1 SGHRS, CDR2 YFSETQ. For the CDR3, the DNA is TGCGCCAGCAACGTGGGGGACTTCCAAGAGACCCAGTACTTC. This sequence encodes CASNVGDFQETQYF.

V and J are TRBV7-2 and TRBJ2-1; D is possibly TRBD2 (6 bases). Germline V lookup: CDR1 SGHTA, CDR2 FQGNSA. The CDR3 runs 11 residues. V was trimmed by 5 bases and J by 9 bases, leaving 8 bases between them. The DNA of the CDR3 is TGTGCCAGCAGCCCTAGCGTTGAGCAGTTCTTC. This encodes CASSPSVEQFF.

The chain is built from TRBV9 and TRBJ1-2; a weak D match, TRBD1 (5 bases). CDR3 length: 14 residues. V dropped 0 bases and J dropped 4 bases, with 10 bases sitting between them. CDR1 and CDR2 (germline): SGDLS, YYNGEE. The CDR3 DNA reads TGTGCCAGCAGCGTAGATCAGGGTTCCTATGGCTACACCTTC. Its protein is CASSVDQGSYGYTF.

This sequence joins TRBV2 and TRBJ2-7; 8 bases match TRBD1. The germline gives CDR1 SNHLY, CDR2 FYNNEI. V lost 4 bases to trimming and J lost 6 bases; unmatched junction nucleotides: 8. The CDR3 spans 14 residues. The CDR3 region has the DNA TGTGCCAGCAGTGTTGGGCAGGGGGCTGGCGAGCAGTACTTC. Translating it yields CASSVGQGAGEQYF.

The chain couples TRBV14 to TRBJ1-3; TRBD1 might be the D (6 bases). Per the germline V gene, CDR1 is SGHDN and CDR2 is FVKESK. This CDR3 contains 15 residues. Trimming removed 4 bases at V and 4 bases at J, with 14 bases between. CDR3 DNA: TGTGCCAGCAGCCCGTCTAGTGGGGGCGGAAACACCATATATTTT. Protein sequence: CASSPSSGGGNTIYF.

The CDR3 sequence is CASSLVREGPFHEQYF. CDR3 bases: TGTGCCAGCAGCTTGGTCCGGGAGGGCCCCTTCCACGAGCAGTACTTC. The J gene is TRBJ2-5, the V gene TRBV5-6, with TRBD2 identical over 8 bases. With the DNA end fitting TRBJ2-7 better, the J assignment may be wrong. This CDR3 region has 16 residues. CDR1 is SGHDT, CDR2 YYEEEE, per germline.

This sequence joins TRBV10-1 and TRBJ1-3; D gene uncertain. This CDR3 is built from 14 residues. V was clipped by 2 bases and J by 1 base, with 6 bases between them. Germline V gene sequence: CDR1 WNHNN, CDR2 SYGVQD (reference sequence). CDR3 nucleotide sequence: TGCGCCAGCAGTGAGGCAGGATCTGGAAACACCATATATTTT. Its translation: CASSEAGSGNTIYF.

This clone occurred a few times. V gene TRBV29-1 combines with J gene TRBJ2-3, with 9 bases aligning to TRBD1. The CDR3 is made up of 17 amino acids. V shed 2 bases and J 0 bases; nucleotides not matched to a gene: 9. Per germline, CDR1 SQVTM and CDR2 ANQGSEA. The CDR3 nucleotides read TGCAGCGTTGAATGGCTGGACAGGGGCCCTAGCACAGATACGCAGTATTTT. Its protein product is CSVEWLDRGPSTDTQYF.

The J gene is TRBJ2-1, the V gene TRBV19; D unclear. This CDR3 has 13 residues. Looked up from germline, CDR1 is LNHDA and CDR2 is SQIVND (reference sequence). V lost 1 base and J 5 bases, leaving 6 bases between the germline ends. The CDR3 is CASSIAEDNEQFF. CDR3 nucleotide sequence: TGTGCCAGTAGTATAGCAGAGGACAATGAGCAGTTCTTC.

The J gene is TRBJ1-1, the V gene TRBV4-1; D call uncertain. The germline V and J ends were trimmed by 5 bases and 0 bases, with 7 bases remaining between them. Germline CDR1 and CDR2: MGHRA and YSYEKL. CDR3 length equals 13 residues. The CDR3 DNA is TGCGCCAGCAGCAATCAGATGAACACTGAAGCTTTCTTT. It is translated as CASSNQMNTEAFF.

The chain joins TRBV20-1 to TRBJ1-1, with D unresolved. Germline CDR1 DFQATT, CDR2 SNEGSKA (reference sequence). The germline V and J ends were trimmed by 4 bases and 12 bases, with 15 bases remaining between them. This CDR3 region has 11 residues. The CDR3 loop is CSAMGQVKSFF. For the CDR3, the DNA is TGCAGTGCTATGGGCCAGGTTAAATCTTTCTTT.

This chain uses TRBV5-6 with TRBJ1-3, with D uncertain. The CDR3 consists of 15 residues. The V gene lost 5 bases and the J gene lost 8 bases, with 20 bases spanning the gap. From germline, CDR1 is SGHDT and CDR2 YYEEEE. CDR3 DNA sequence: TGTGCCAGCAGTCTAGGTTTGGGAGAATCAGACACCATATATTTT. Translated: CASSLGLGESDTIYF.

V gene TRBV4-1 combines with J gene TRBJ2-7; TRBD2 aligns across 10 bases. The CDR3 length is 15 residues. Trimming removed 5 bases from V and 2 bases from J; junction bases left unmatched: 6. Per the germline V gene, CDR1 is MGHRA and CDR2 is YSYEKL. This CDR3 is CASSSRTSGAYEQYF. The DNA of the CDR3 is TGCGCCAGCAGCTCCAGGACTAGCGGCGCCTACGAGCAGTACTTC.

The V and J genes are TRBV11-2 and TRBJ1-1, with 9 positions matching TRBD1. This CDR3 has 15 amino acids. V was clipped by 3 bases and J by 3 bases; unmatched bases: 5. Germline V lookup: CDR1 SGHAT, CDR2 FQNNGV. CDR3 sequence: CASSLWTGVYTEAFF. The CDR3 bases are TGTGCCAGCAGCTTGTGGACAGGGGTTTACACTGAAGCTTTCTTT.

This clone was counted between two and nine times. This chain uses TRBV10-2 with TRBJ2-2; 7 bases fit TRBD1. Germline CDR1 and CDR2: WSHSY and SAAADI. V gave up 8 bases and J gave up 0 bases; unmatched junction bases: 3. The CDR3 covers 14 residues. The CDR3 protein is CASSGQANTGELFF. CDR3 nucleotides: TGCGCCAGCTCAGGACAGGCGAACACCGGGGAGCTGTTTTTT.

In its sample, this clone was seen a few times. The chain joins TRBV7-9 to TRBJ2-1, with D possibly matching TRBD2 (5 bases). Germline CDR1 reads SEHNR; CDR2 reads FQNEAQ (reference sequence). This CDR3 spans 13 amino acids. V was shortened by 2 bases and J by 8 bases, with 10 bases between the two germline ends. The DNA of the CDR3 is TGTGCCAGCAGCTTATCTAGCTGGTATGAGCAGTTCTTC. Translation: CASSLSSWYEQFF.

The chain's CDR3 is CASSSGPYEQYF. CDR3 sequence (DNA): TGTGCCAGCAGTTCTGGCCCCTACGAGCAGTACTTC. The genes are TRBV27 and TRBJ2-7; D is uncertain. Germline CDR1 is MNHEY and CDR2 is SMNVEV (reference sequence). The CDR3 consists of 12 residues. Between the trimmed V and J ends, which lost 4 bases and 2 bases, there was a span of 6 bases.

This rearrangement joins TRBV27 to TRBJ1-4; TRBD1 agrees at 7 bases. Trimming removed 6 bases from V and 8 bases from J; junction bases left unmatched: 6. Germline loops: CDR1 MNHEY, CDR2 SMNVEV (reference sequence). The CDR3 runs 13 residues. The CDR3 protein is CASRNTGEEKLFF. Here the CDR3 DNA reads TGTGCCAGCAGGAATACAGGGGAGGAAAAACTGTTTTTT. The variable domain in full, completed from reference TRBV27 and TRBJ1-4, reads EAQVTQNPRYLITVTGKKLTVTCSQNMNHEYMSWYRQDPGLGLRQIYYSMNVEVTDKGDVPEGYKVSRKEKRNFPLILESPSPNQTSLYFCASRNTGEEKLFFGSGTQLSVL.

This clone was observed a handful of times. The V call is TRBV19, the J call TRBJ1-1, with 9 bases matching TRBD1. Losses at the gene ends were 8 bases for V and 7 bases for J; bases not matched to a gene: 8. The CDR3 runs 13 residues. Germline V lookup: CDR1 LNHDA, CDR2 SQIVND (reference sequence). The CDR3 nucleotides are TGTGCCAGTCGGGACAGGGCCGACATTGAAGCTTTCTTT. This translates into CASRDRADIEAFF. The whole variable domain, filled in from reference TRBV19 and TRBJ1-1, reads DGGITQSPKYLFRKEGQNVTLSCEQNLNHDAMYWYRQDPGQGLRLIYYSQIVNDFQKGDIAEGYSVSREKKESFPLTVTSAQKNPTAFYLCASRDRADIEAFFGQGTRLTVV.

The chain links TRBV28 to TRBJ1-1; tentative D call: TRBD1 (5 bases). The CDR3 is 15 amino acids. CDR1 is MDHEN, CDR2 SYDVKM, per germline. The V end lost 1 base, the J end lost 8 bases, and 17 bases lay between the germline ends. The DNA of the CDR3 is TGTGCCAGCAGTTTATCGGGAGGTGTCCAGGGCGAAGCTTTCTTT. Translated, it gives CASSLSGGVQGEAFF.

In its sample, this clone was seen a few times. The chain recombines TRBV6-4 with TRBJ1-2; TRBD1 matches at 7 bases. The germline gives CDR1 MRHNA, CDR2 SNTAGT. This CDR3 has 14 amino acids. V lost 2 bases to trimming and J lost 6 bases; unmatched junction nucleotides: 6. The CDR3 is CASSDTNRGHGYTF. CDR3 bases: TGTGCCAGCAGTGACACCAACAGGGGCCATGGCTACACCTTC.

V and J are TRBV6-5 and TRBJ1-1; D gene uncertain. V gave up 1 base and J gave up 1 base, with 7 bases separating them. The CDR3 sequence is 14 residues long. Germline assignment: CDR1 MNHEY and CDR2 SVGAGI. The DNA of the CDR3 is TGTGCCAGCAGTTACTTCCCAGAGAACACTGAAGCTTTCTTT. Its translation is CASSYFPENTEAFF.

A few counts support this clone. The chain couples TRBV19 to TRBJ2-2, with 7 bases fitting TRBD1. The CDR3 spans 16 residues. CDR1 is LNHDA, CDR2 SQIVND, per germline (reference sequence). J was trimmed by 6 bases and V by 4 bases; bases with no gene match: 11. CDR3 in DNA: TGTGCCAGTAGTAGGCCCCCCGACAGGGTTTCCGGGGAGCTGTTTTTT. Amino acids: CASSRPPDRVSGELFF.

This sequence joins TRBV4-2 and TRBJ2-7; perhaps TRBD2 as D (6 bases). V was cut by 1 base and J by 3 bases, with 16 bases left in between. CDR1 and CDR2 (germline): LGHNA, YNFKEQ. This CDR3 has 16 amino acids. The CDR3 protein is CASSQASVGLNYEQYF. DNA of the CDR3: TGTGCCAGCAGCCAAGCTAGCGTTGGACTTAACTACGAGCAGTACTTC.